Below are 15 T cell receptor beta chains sequenced from a single sample in a study of identical twins. MiXCR, run by TCRdb on the 5' RACE reads, gives a single entry per CDR3 protein. In the table there are about 220,000 distinct CDR3 sequences, over 8% of which are singletons. The sample consisted of memory (CD45RO+) T cells sorted from blood. The source is a woman aged 18-30 years in good health.

This clonotype was found a few times. V usage is TRBV3-1 and J usage is TRBJ2-1; D not certain. Per germline, CDR1 LGHDT and CDR2 YNNKEL (reference sequence). V lost 1 base, J lost 1 base, and 8 bases lay in between. The CDR3 extends over 15 amino acids. The CDR3 reads CASSQGVQSYNEQFF. In DNA form, the CDR3 reads TGTGCCAGCAGCCAAGGGGTCCAATCCTACAATGAGCAGTTCTTC.

This clonotype was detected ten times or more. The genes are TRBV5-1 and TRBJ1-2, with D possibly matching TRBD1 (5 bases). CDR3 size: 12 residues. Trimming cost V 3 bases and J 6 bases, with 9 bases left between them. Germline V gives CDR1 SGHRS, CDR2 YFSETQ. The CDR3 protein is CASSSTVDGYTF. The CDR3 DNA reads TGCGCCAGCAGCTCGACAGTGGATGGCTACACCTTC.

This clonotype was counted at least ten times. The chain recombines TRBV29-1 with TRBJ1-1; D gene unclear. Looked up from germline, CDR1 is SQVTM and CDR2 is ANQGSEA. The length of the CDR3 is 13 residues. Deletions cut 4 bases from V and 6 bases from J, with 15 bases between. The CDR3 DNA reads as TGCAGCGTTGCGAGGAGGGCTGACCCTGAAGCTTTCTTT. Translating it yields CSVARRADPEAFF.

The chain carries TRBV30 and TRBJ1-1; TRBD1 matches at 8 bases. Germline assignment: CDR1 GTSNPN and CDR2 SVGIG (reference sequence). The J segment lost 9 bases and the V segment lost 2 bases, leaving 2 bases of the junction unmatched. The CDR3 length is 11 residues. The chain's CDR3 is CAWSTGGQAFF. The CDR3 coding sequence is TGTGCCTGGAGTACAGGGGGTCAAGCTTTCTTT.

This clonotype appeared a few times. This chain links TRBV20-1 with TRBJ1-1; no firm D call. V was trimmed by 1 base and J by 6 bases, leaving 18 bases between them. The CDR3 loop spans 15 amino acids. Germline V CDR1 and CDR2: DFQATT, SNEGSKA (reference sequence). The CDR3 DNA reads as TGCAGTGCTAGAGCCCTGGTGCAGTCGTGGCCTGAAGCTTTCTTT. It translates to CSARALVQSWPEAFF.

This clonotype showed up just a few times. The chain couples TRBV6-5 to TRBJ2-7; 7 bases are shared with TRBD2. V lost 4 bases and J lost 7; bases outside the gene matches: 13. The CDR3 extends over 15 amino acids. Germline V gives CDR1 MNHEY, CDR2 SVGAGI. The chain's CDR3 is CASSSYLGGVGEQYF. The CDR3 DNA is TGTGCCAGCAGTTCCTACCTGGGAGGGGTAGGGGAGCAGTACTTC.

V gene TRBV20-1 combines with J gene TRBJ2-5; D assignment may be TRBD1 or TRBD2 (6 bases each). The CDR3 contains 12 residues. The V and J ends lost 2 bases and 4 bases respectively, with 8 bases between them. Germline V gene sequence: CDR1 DFQATT, CDR2 SNEGSKA (reference sequence). CDR3 nucleotide sequence: TGCAGTGCTAGAAAGGGGGGAGAGACCCAGTACTTC. The encoded protein is CSARKGGETQYF.

This chain uses TRBV5-8 with TRBJ2-3; 9 bases agree with TRBD1. With V trimmed by 4 bases and J by 4 bases, 7 bases remained unmatched. The CDR3 sequence is 15 residues long. Looked up from germline, CDR1 is SGHTS and CDR2 is YDEGEE. The CDR3 DNA reads TGTGCCAGCAGCCTTAACAGGGGGCGGGCAGATACGCAGTATTTT. It is translated as CASSLNRGRADTQYF. The full variable domain, completed using reference TRBV5-8 and TRBJ2-3, is EAGVTQSPTHLIKTRGQQATLRCSPISGHTSVYWYQQALGLGLQFLLWYDEGEERNRGNFPPRFSGRQFPNYSSELNVNALELEDSALYLCASSLNRGRADTQYFGPGTRLTVL.

In its sample, this clonotype was seen a few times. The gene calls are TRBV6-2 or TRBV6-3 and TRBJ1-5; D ambiguous. V was trimmed by 7 bases and J by 7 bases, leaving 11 bases between them. The CDR3 extends over 12 amino acids. Germline V gives CDR1 MNHEY, CDR2 SVGEGT. The CDR3 DNA reads as TGTGCCAGCACGTACATCGGGCAGCCCCAGCATTTT. Amino acid sequence: CASTYIGQPQHF.

A few counts support this clonotype. CDR3 loop: CASSLIPGTGGLGEQFF. In DNA form, the CDR3 reads TGTGCCAGCAGCCTCATTCCCGGGACAGGGGGGTTGGGTGAGCAGTTCTTC. The chain links TRBV11-2 to TRBJ2-1; the match to TRBD1 covers 11 bases. V lost 5 bases to trimming and J lost 9 bases; unmatched junction nucleotides: 15. The CDR3 has 17 amino acids. CDR1 and CDR2 from the germline V gene are SGHAT and FQNNGV.

This chain uses TRBV11-3 with TRBJ2-1, with D possibly called TRBD1 or TRBD2 (6 bases each). Germline-derived CDR1 and CDR2 are SGHNT and YENEEA. V was pared by 5 bases and J by 15 bases, with 20 bases between. The CDR3 runs to 13 residues. The CDR3 here is CASSAGPGAVLFF. The CDR3 DNA reads as TGTGCCAGCAGCGCGGGCCCGGGGGCCGTTTTGTTCTTC.

There are many counts of this clonotype. J is TRBJ2-1 and V is TRBV12-3 or TRBV12-4, with D perhaps matching TRBD1 (6 bases). This CDR3 is 15 amino acids long. V lost 1 base, J lost 0 bases, and 7 bases lay in between. The CDR3 coding sequence is TGTGCCAGCAGTTTAGACAGGGACTCCTACAATGAGCAGTTCTTC. Protein: CASSLDRDSYNEQFF.

V is TRBV5-4 and J is TRBJ2-7, with a possible D match to TRBD1 (5 bases). Trimming took off 1 base at V and 1 base at J, with 12 bases between the two ends. The CDR3 is 15 amino acids. The germline V gene encodes CDR1 SGHNT and CDR2 YYREEE (reference sequence). CDR3 coding DNA: TGTGCCAGCAGCTTGTTTACAGGACGTTCCTACGAGCAGTACTTC. This encodes CASSLFTGRSYEQYF.

This clonotype was counted ten times or more. V gene TRBV5-1 combines with J gene TRBJ2-3; D perhaps matches TRBD2 (6 bases). Looked up from germline, CDR1 is SGHRS and CDR2 is YFSETQ. The CDR3 contains 16 residues. V lost 4 bases to trimming and J lost 2 bases, with 17 bases between them. For the CDR3, the DNA is TGCGCCAGCAGCCCAGACGGGAGAGGGAACACAGATACGCAGTATTTT. It specifies CASSPDGRGNTDTQYF.

This clonotype was found many times. The rearrangement links TRBV2 to TRBJ2-5, with D hard to call. There are 13 residues in the CDR3. Germline CDR1 reads SNHLY; CDR2 reads FYNNEI. The germline V and J ends were trimmed by 5 bases and 6 bases, with 13 bases remaining between them. CDR3 protein: CASSTQNVQTQYF. The CDR3 DNA sequence: TGTGCCAGCAGTACCCAGAACGTGCAGACCCAGTACTTC.